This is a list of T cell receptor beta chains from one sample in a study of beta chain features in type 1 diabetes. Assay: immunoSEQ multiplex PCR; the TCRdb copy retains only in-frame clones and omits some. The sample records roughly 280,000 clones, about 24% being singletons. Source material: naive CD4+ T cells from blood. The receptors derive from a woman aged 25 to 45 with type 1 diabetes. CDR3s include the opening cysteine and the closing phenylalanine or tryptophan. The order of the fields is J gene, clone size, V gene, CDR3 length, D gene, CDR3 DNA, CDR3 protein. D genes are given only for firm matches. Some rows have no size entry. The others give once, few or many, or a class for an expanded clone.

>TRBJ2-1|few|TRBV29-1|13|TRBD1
TGCAGCCTTGACAGGGGAGTCTACAATGAGCAGTTCTTC
CSLDRGVYNEQFF
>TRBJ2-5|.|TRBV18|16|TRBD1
TGTGCCAGCTCACCACTGACAGGGCTACGCCAAGAGACCCAGTACTTC
CASSPLTGLRQETQYF
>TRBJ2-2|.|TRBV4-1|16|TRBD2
TGCGCCAGCAGCCGCGGACTAGCGGGAGTAGCCGGGGAGCTGTTTTTT
CASSRGLAGVAGELFF
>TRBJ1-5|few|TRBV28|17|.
TGTGCCAGCAGTTCCCCGGGGGGAGGTGTAGGAAATCAGCCCCAGCATTTT
CASSSPGGGVGNQPQHF
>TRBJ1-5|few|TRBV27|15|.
TGTGCCAGCAGTTTGGTGGGGGCAGGGAATCAGCCCCAGCATTTT
CASSLVGAGNQPQHF
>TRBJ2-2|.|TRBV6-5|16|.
TGTGCCAGCAGTTACTCTAGCCTCCTGGGCACCGGGGAGCTGTTTTTT
CASSYSSLLGTGELFF
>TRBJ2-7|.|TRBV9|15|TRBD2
TGTGCCAGCAGCGTGGGACTAGCGGGACTCGACGAGCAGTACTTC
CASSVGLAGLDEQYF
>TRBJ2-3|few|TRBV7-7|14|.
TGTGCTAGCAGCTTAGGAACAGCGGGAGATACGCAGTATTTT
CASSLGTAGDTQYF
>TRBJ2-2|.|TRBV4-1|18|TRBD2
TGCGCCAGCAGCCAAGAAGCGCTAGCGGGAGCGGGCACCGGGGAGCTGTTTTTT
CASSQEALAGAGTGELFF
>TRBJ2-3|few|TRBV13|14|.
TGTGCCAGCAGCTTAGGAGCGGGCACAGATACGCAGTATTTT
CASSLGAGTDTQYF
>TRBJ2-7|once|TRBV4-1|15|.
TGCGCCAGCAGCCTAGGACAGCTGAGCTCCTACGAGCAGTACTTC
CASSLGQLSSYEQYF
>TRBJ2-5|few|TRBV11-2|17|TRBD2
TGTGCCAGCAGCTTCGGGACTAGCGGGCCCGTCCAAGAGACCCAGTACTTC
CASSFGTSGPVQETQYF
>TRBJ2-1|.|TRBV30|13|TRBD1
TGTGCCTGTGACAGGGGGCCCTACAATGAGCAGTTCTTC
CACDRGPYNEQFF
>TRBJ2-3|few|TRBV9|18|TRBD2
TGTGCCAGCAGCGCCCTCGTGACCGAGCGGGGATTCACAGATACGCAGTATTTT
CASSALVTERGFTDTQYF
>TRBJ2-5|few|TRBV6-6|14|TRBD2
TGTGCCAGCAGCCGACTAGCGGGGCAAGAGACCCAGTACTTC
CASSRLAGQETQYF
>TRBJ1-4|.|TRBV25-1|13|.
TGTGCCAGCAGTCCGGGTCAAAATGAAAAACTGTTTTTT
CASSPGQNEKLFF
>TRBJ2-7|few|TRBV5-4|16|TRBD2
TGTGCCAGCAGCTCCGGGACTAGCTCCAGCTCCTACGAGCAGTACTTC
CASSSGTSSSSYEQYF
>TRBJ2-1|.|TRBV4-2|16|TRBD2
TGTGCCAGCAGCCCCCGAGGACTAGCGGGAAAGGATGAGCAGTTCTTC
CASSPRGLAGKDEQFF
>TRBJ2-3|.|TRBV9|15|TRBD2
TGTGCCAGCAGCGGCAAGGGCGGGAGTACAGATACGCAGTATTTT
CASSGKGGSTDTQYF
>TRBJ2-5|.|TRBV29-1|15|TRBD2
TGCAGCGTGCGGCGGGGACTAGCGTTAGGGGAGACCCAGTACTTC
CSVRRGLALGETQYF
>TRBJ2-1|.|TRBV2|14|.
TGTGCCAGCAGTGAGCGGAGCTCCTACAATGAGCAGTTCTTC
CASSERSSYNEQFF
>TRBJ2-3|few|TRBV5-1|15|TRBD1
TGCGCCAGCAGCTTGGGGACAGGGGCCCCTGATACGCAGTATTTT
CASSLGTGAPDTQYF
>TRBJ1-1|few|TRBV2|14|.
TGTGCCAGCTCCCAGATAGCAGTGAACACTGAAGCTTTCTTT
CASSQIAVNTEAFF
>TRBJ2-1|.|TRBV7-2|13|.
TGTGCCAGCAGCTCCGGGTCCTACAATGAGCAGTTCTTC
CASSSGSYNEQFF
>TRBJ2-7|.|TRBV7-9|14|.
TGTGCCAGCAGCCGACTGACAGAGTACTACGAGCAGTACTTC
CASSRLTEYYEQYF
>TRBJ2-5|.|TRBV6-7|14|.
TGTGCCAGCAGTTGGACAAGTCCCAAGAGACCCCAGTACTTC
CASSWTSPKRPQYF
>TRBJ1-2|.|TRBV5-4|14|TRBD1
TGTGCCAGCAGCTCCGGGGGACAGGGGATTGGCTACACCTTC
CASSSGGQGIGYTF
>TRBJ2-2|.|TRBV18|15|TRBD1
TGTGCCAGCTCACCGGGACAGGAGAGCACCGGGGAGCTGTTTTTT
CASSPGQESTGELFF
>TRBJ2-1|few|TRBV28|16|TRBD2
TGTGCCAGCACCCTCGTTAGCGGGGGGTTCTACAATGAGCAGTTCTTC
CASTLVSGGFYNEQFF
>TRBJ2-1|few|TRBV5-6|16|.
TGTGCCAGCAGGCTGGGGTTGCTAGCGAATTACAATGAGCAGTTCTTC
CASRLGLLANYNEQFF